Each of the 28 T cell receptor beta chains below was sequenced from the same sample in a study of T-cell memory formation after mild COVID-19. One entry per CDR3 protein, called by TCRdb with MiXCR from the 5' RACE reads. The sample lists more than 100,000 distinct CDR3 sequences; roughly 6% were seen once. Material for sequencing was PBMCs or a T cell subset sorted from them (not recorded which). Receptors originate from an adult woman who had mild COVID-19 (a few samples of this study predate the infection). Cell type and time point are not known.

This rearrangement joins TRBV6-1 to TRBJ2-1; TRBD2 matches at 9 bases. Unmatched junction bases numbered 11, after V lost 2 bases and J lost 6 bases. Germline-derived CDR1 and CDR2 are MNHNS and SASEGT. The CDR3 contains 17 residues. The CDR3 region is CASSERGLAGLGNEQFF. Here the CDR3 DNA reads TGTGCCAGCAGTGAACGCGGGCTAGCGGGATTAGGCAATGAGCAGTTCTTC.

This clonotype was seen more than once but under ten times. The CDR3 loop is CASSPGTSGSPLSYNEQFF. The CDR3 DNA follows: TGTGCCAGCAGCCCAGGGACTAGCGGGAGCCCCCTCTCCTACAATGAGCAGTTCTTC. The chain has TRBV5-6 and TRBJ2-1, with TRBD2 matching over 14 bases. This CDR3 spans 19 amino acids. With V trimmed by 4 bases and J by 0 bases, 9 bases remained unmatched. Germline CDR1 is SGHDT and CDR2 is YYEEEE.

This clonotype was found a few times. This rearrangement joins TRBV5-1 to TRBJ2-5, with D perhaps TRBD1 (5 bases). Trimming cost V 0 bases and J 3 bases, with 6 bases left between them. The germline CDR1 and CDR2 sequences are SGHRS and YFSETQ. The CDR3 length is 13 residues. The CDR3 coding sequence is TGCGCCAGCAGCTTGGCCAGGGAAGAGACCCAGTACTTC. It codes for CASSLAREETQYF.

This clonotype was counted at least ten times. V gene TRBV5-1 combines with J gene TRBJ2-7; D is undetermined. Germline values: CDR1 SGHRS, CDR2 YFSETQ. The length of the CDR3 is 11 residues. Between the trimmed V and J ends, which lost 2 bases and 3 bases, there was a span of 3 bases. The CDR3 reads CASSFVYEQYF. The DNA for the CDR3 is TGCGCCAGCAGCTTCGTCTACGAGCAGTACTTC. Using reference TRBV5-1 and TRBJ2-7 for the parts outside the CDR3, the full variable domain is KAGVTQTPRYLIKTRGQQVTLSCSPISGHRSVSWYQQTPGQGLQFLFEYFSETQRNKGNFPGRFSGRQFSNSRSEMNVSTLELGDSALYLCASSFVYEQYFGPGTRLTVT.

The V gene is TRBV4-2, the J gene TRBJ1-3, with D unresolved. V lost 0 bases to trimming and J lost 0 bases, with 9 bases between them. The CDR3 extends over 16 amino acids. CDR1 and CDR2 from the germline V gene are LGHNA and YNFKEQ. The CDR3 sequence: CASSQDGGSSGNTIYF. CDR3 sequence (DNA): TGTGCCAGCAGCCAAGATGGCGGTAGCTCTGGAAACACCATATATTTT.

This clonotype showed up many times. This chain uses TRBV7-8 with TRBJ2-1, with D maybe TRBD1 (7 bases). The CDR3 runs to 15 residues. Trimming took 1 base from V and 2 from J, leaving 9 bases between them. Germline V gene lookup returns CDR1 SGHVS and CDR2 FQNEAQ. This chain's CDR3 is CASSLVRGAYNEQFF. The CDR3 DNA follows: TGTGCCAGCAGCTTAGTCAGGGGGGCCTACAATGAGCAGTTCTTC.

V is TRBV20-1 and J is TRBJ2-3, with D unresolved. The germline V gene has CDR1 DFQATT and CDR2 SNEGSKA (reference sequence). There are 13 residues in the CDR3. The V end was cut by 0 bases, the J end by 5 bases, with 9 bases between. The CDR3 sequence: CSAREGFEDTQYF. DNA for the CDR3: TGCAGTGCTAGAGAGGGTTTTGAAGATACGCAGTATTTT.

Points on this clonotype: The germline gene is not matched at one end of the junction; a read error may be the cause. The chain combines TRBV4-1 with TRBJ1-5; no definite D call. CDR1 MGHRA and CDR2 YSYEKL come from the germline V gene. This CDR3 has 13 residues. The CDR3: CASSQRYDQPHHF. For the CDR3, the DNA is TGCGCCAGCAGCCAACGGTACGATCAGCCCCATCATTTT.

The J gene is TRBJ2-3, the V gene TRBV3-1; D remains ambiguous. This CDR3 comprises 16 residues. V gave up 4 bases and J gave up 6 bases, with 20 bases separating them. CDR1 LGHDT and CDR2 YNNKEL come from the germline V gene (reference sequence). The CDR3 region is CASSPRRWLEADTQYF. The CDR3 region has the DNA TGTGCCAGCAGCCCCCGCCGTTGGCTAGAGGCCGATACGCAGTATTTT.

The chain uses TRBV5-6 and TRBJ1-2; no clear D gene. V was trimmed by 4 bases and J by 5 bases, leaving 9 bases between them. CDR1 and CDR2 from the germline V gene are SGHDT and YYEEEE. This CDR3 is 12 amino acids long. CDR3 DNA sequence: TGTGCCAGCAGCGGGCCAATTTATGGCTACACCTTC. This sequence encodes CASSGPIYGYTF.

This clonotype appeared many times. The CDR3 sequence is CSARRGQASGHLYNEQFF. CDR3 DNA: TGCAGTGCTAGAAGGGGGCAAGCTAGCGGGCACCTGTACAATGAGCAGTTCTTC. The chain uses TRBV20-1 and TRBJ2-1, with D possibly TRBD2 on 8 matching bases. V lost 2 bases and J 4 bases, leaving 24 bases between the germline ends. Germline V gene sequence: CDR1 DFQATT, CDR2 SNEGSKA (reference sequence). The CDR3 spans 18 residues.

This clonotype has at least ten counts. V is TRBV29-1 and J is TRBJ2-1; possible D gene TRBD1, 6 bases. The CDR3 runs 14 residues. The germline V gene has CDR1 SQVTM and CDR2 ANQGSEA. The V end was cut by 4 bases, the J end by 2 bases, with 12 bases between. The CDR3 region is CSVAARGTYNEQFF. Written as DNA, the CDR3 is TGCAGCGTTGCCGCCAGGGGTACCTACAATGAGCAGTTCTTC.

V gene TRBV20-1 combines with J gene TRBJ1-5; TRBD1 matches 8 bases. Trimming at V came to 3 bases and at J to 3 bases, leaving 4 bases not matched to a gene. CDR1 is DFQATT and CDR2 is SNEGSKA in the germline V gene (reference sequence). The CDR3 sequence is 14 residues long. The CDR3 region has the DNA TGCAGTGCTAGTGACAGGGGTTTCAATCAGCCCCAGCATTTT. It yields the protein CSASDRGFNQPQHF.

This clonotype was detected many times. In nucleotides, the CDR3 is TGTGCCAGCAGCTTAAATGGGGAGACCCAGTACTTC. Its translation is CASSLNGETQYF. The chain is built from TRBV7-2 and TRBJ2-5; no reliable D call. Germline values: CDR1 SGHTA, CDR2 FQGNSA. The CDR3 length is 12 residues. Trimming shortened V by 2 bases and J by 5 bases, and 6 bases separated the two germline ends. Full variable domain (missing parts from reference TRBV7-2 and TRBJ2-5): GAGVSQSPSNKVTEKGKDVELRCDPISGHTALYWYRQSLGQGLEFLIYFQGNSAPDKSGLPSDRFSAERTGGSVSTLTIQRTQQEDSAVYLCASSLNGETQYFGPGTRLLVL.

This clonotype has more than one count but fewer than ten. The chain joins TRBV4-3 to TRBJ1-6; no firm D call. CDR1 and CDR2 from the germline V gene are LGHNA and YSLEER. V was cut by 0 bases and J by 7 bases, with 7 bases left in between. This CDR3 has 14 amino acids. The CDR3 reads CASSQELPNSPLHF. CDR3 in DNA: TGCGCCAGCAGCCAAGAGCTCCCAAATTCACCCCTCCACTTT.

This clonotype was recorded at least ten times. CDR3 protein: CAISPGLAGRTDTQYF. The CDR3 region has the DNA TGTGCCATCAGCCCAGGCCTAGCGGGGCGCACAGATACGCAGTATTTT. The J gene is TRBJ2-3, the V gene TRBV10-3, with 9 bases lining up with TRBD2. The CDR3 is made up of 16 amino acids. V gave up 6 bases and J gave up 1 base; unmatched junction bases: 8. Germline V gene data show CDR1 as ENHRY and CDR2 as SYGVKD.

This clonotype was seen many times. This rearrangement joins TRBV12-3 or TRBV12-4 to TRBJ2-3, with D unresolved. V was trimmed by 3 bases and J by 1 base, leaving 11 bases between them. The CDR3 runs to 15 residues. In DNA, the CDR3 is TGTGCCAGCAGTTTGGGTTGGGTCCGCACAGATACGCAGTATTTT. It specifies CASSLGWVRTDTQYF.

The gene calls are TRBV7-8 and TRBJ1-5; TRBD1 agrees at 9 bases. Germline V gives CDR1 SGHVS, CDR2 FQNEAQ. V was pared by 4 bases and J by 2 bases, with 3 bases of the junction left unmatched. The CDR3 loop spans 15 amino acids. The CDR3 is CASSSGQGRNQPQHF. CDR3 nucleotide sequence: TGTGCCAGCAGCTCGGGACAGGGACGCAATCAGCCCCAGCATTTT.

This clonotype occurred a few times. The chain links TRBV6-2 or TRBV6-3 to TRBJ1-5; 10 positions match TRBD1. V was clipped by 5 bases and J by 7 bases; unmatched bases: 8. This CDR3 region has 15 residues. Germline V gene lookup returns CDR1 MNHEY and CDR2 SVGEGT. The CDR3 protein is CASSKGTGEGQPQHF. The CDR3 DNA is TGTGCCAGCAGTAAGGGGACAGGGGAAGGACAGCCCCAGCATTTT.

There are many counts of this clonotype. V gene TRBV4-1 combines with J gene TRBJ2-1; 9 positions match TRBD2. Germline CDR1 is MGHRA and CDR2 is YSYEKL. This CDR3 region has 15 residues. J was trimmed by 8 bases and V by 4 bases; bases with no gene match: 9. The CDR3 nucleotides are TGCGCCAGCAGCCCCTTAGCGGGGGCGGGGGATGAGCAGTTCTTC. It is translated as CASSPLAGAGDEQFF.

This clonotype was detected only a few times. The J gene is TRBJ1-6, the V gene TRBV20-1; 8 bases fit TRBD1. The germline V gene has CDR1 DFQATT and CDR2 SNEGSKA (reference sequence). Trimming cost V 4 bases and J 9 bases; bases outside gene matches: 11. This CDR3 has 15 residues. The CDR3 sequence is CSATYRDRLLSPLHF. Here the CDR3 DNA reads TGCAGTGCTACGTATCGGGACAGGTTGCTTTCACCCCTCCACTTT.

This clonotype was detected a few times. The rearrangement joins TRBV9 to TRBJ2-1, with 8 bases fitting TRBD2. Germline V gene lookup returns CDR1 SGDLS and CDR2 YYNGEE. There are 15 residues in the CDR3. V dropped 0 bases and J dropped 7; count of bases not matched to a gene: 6. Here the CDR3 reads CASSVAGGPLNEQFF. The CDR3 nucleotides read TGTGCCAGCAGCGTAGCGGGAGGGCCCTTAAATGAGCAGTTCTTC.

This clonotype has a handful of counts. This chain uses TRBV7-6 with TRBJ2-7, with TRBD2 matching over 7 bases. Germline CDR1 is SGHVS and CDR2 is FNYEAQ. This CDR3 is 13 amino acids long. V was pared by 5 bases and J by 3 bases, with 4 bases of the junction left unmatched. The CDR3 bases are TGTGCCAGCAGCAAAACTAGCGACTACGAGCAGTACTTC. Protein sequence: CASSKTSDYEQYF.

This clonotype was observed at least ten times. This sequence joins TRBV24-1 and TRBJ2-5, with D unresolved. Per germline, CDR1 KGHDR and CDR2 SFDVKD. The germline V and J ends were trimmed by 4 bases and 2 bases, with 7 bases remaining between them. The CDR3 runs to 13 residues. The CDR3 sequence: CATSDGVQETQYF. The CDR3 DNA follows: TGTGCCACCAGTGACGGCGTACAAGAGACCCAGTACTTC.

This clonotype was counted at least ten times. V and J are TRBV18 and TRBJ2-1, with D perhaps given as TRBD1 or TRBD2 (6 bases each). The V gene's germline CDR1 is KGHSH and CDR2 LQKENI. Trimming cost V 3 bases and J 7 bases, with 16 bases left between them. CDR3 length: 15 residues. The CDR3 nucleotides read TGTGCCAGCTCACCCACCGGTGGGGGGCTTAATGAGCAGTTCTTC. Amino acids: CASSPTGGGLNEQFF.

The gene calls are TRBV20-1 and TRBJ1-6; TRBD1 aligns across 9 bases. The CDR3 is made up of 16 amino acids. V lost 0 bases to trimming and J lost 7 bases; unmatched junction nucleotides: 7. Germline lookup yields CDR1 DFQATT and CDR2 SNEGSKA (reference sequence). In DNA, the CDR3 is TGCAGTGCTAGAGACCTACAGGGGGCGAGGAATTCACCCCTCCACTTT. Amino acids: CSARDLQGARNSPLHF.

The J gene is TRBJ2-1, the V gene TRBV6-4, with a tentative D call TRBD1 (5 bases). Germline V gene sequence: CDR1 MRHNA, CDR2 SNTAGT. The V gene lost 3 bases and the J gene lost 12 bases, with 9 bases spanning the gap. This CDR3 is built from 11 residues. The DNA for the CDR3 is TGTGCCAGCAGTGATATGGGGCGGCAGTTCTTC. Translating it yields CASSDMGRQFF.

This chain's CDR3 is CASSLVPIGTPNQFF. The CDR3 region has the DNA TGCGCCAGCAGCTTGGTCCCTATCGGAACGCCGAACCAGTTCTTC. The rearrangement uses TRBV5-1 and TRBJ2-1, with unresolved D. Germline CDR1 and CDR2: SGHRS and YFSETQ. This CDR3 has 15 amino acids. Between the trimmed V and J ends, which lost 0 bases and 13 bases, there was a span of 20 bases. Based on the CDR3 plus reference TRBV5-1 and TRBJ2-1, the full variable domain is KAGVTQTPRYLIKTRGQQVTLSCSPISGHRSVSWYQQTPGQGLQFLFEYFSETQRNKGNFPGRFSGRQFSNSRSEMNVSTLELGDSALYLCASSLVPIGTPNQFFGPGTRLTVL.